The 26 T cell receptor beta chains reported below all come from one sample, sequenced in a study of cytomegalovirus exposure and HLA in healthy donors. The PCR was carried out with 60 Vbeta primers and 13 Jbeta primers. This table comes from immunoSEQ multiplex PCR, and its TCRdb copy is limited to in-frame clones, with some not included. Here the sample spans 110,000 to 150,000 clones, roughly 77% being singletons. Source material: PBMCs. All receptors derive from a woman under 40 in good health and CMV-seronegative.

The chain recombines TRBV5-6 with TRBJ2-5, with no clear D. V gave up 0 bases and J gave up 4 bases, with 10 bases separating them. The CDR3 sequence is 14 residues long. In germline, CDR1 is SGHDT, CDR2 YYEEEE. The CDR3 reads CASSLDYRRETQYF. CDR3 bases: TGTGCCAGCAGCTTGGATTACAGAAGAGAGACCCAGTACTTC.

V and J are TRBV13 and TRBJ2-1; D uncertain. The length of the CDR3 is 13 residues. Per the germline V gene, CDR1 is PRHDT and CDR2 is FYEKMQ (reference sequence). Trimming removed 0 bases at V and 10 bases at J, with 10 bases between. CDR3 coding DNA: TGTGCCAGCAGCTTAGGGCGGAGACGGGAGCAGTTCTTC. Its translation: CASSLGRRREQFF.

The chain carries TRBV27 and TRBJ1-2; D is unclear. With 0 bases removed from V and 1 base from J, the gap between germline ends came to 3 bases. The CDR3 totals 13 residues. CDR1 is MNHEY and CDR2 is SMNVEV in the germline V gene (reference sequence). The CDR3 bases are TGTGCCAGCAGTTTATCTAGTAACTATGGCTACACCTTC. This gives the protein CASSLSSNYGYTF.

This clone was detected a few times. V gene TRBV5-1 combines with J gene TRBJ1-6, with D perhaps TRBD1 (5 bases). The CDR3 covers 16 residues. The germline gives CDR1 SGHRS, CDR2 YFSETQ. V lost 0 bases to trimming and J lost 8 bases, with 15 bases between them. CDR3 nucleotides: TGCGCCAGCAGCTTGGCGGGCAGGGCCTCCGATTCACCCCTCCACTTT. It codes for CASSLAGRASDSPLHF.

This clone was observed once. The chain links TRBV5-5 to TRBJ2-7; no clear D gene. This CDR3 contains 11 residues. Germline-derived CDR1 and CDR2 are SGHKS and YYEKEE (reference sequence). V was clipped by 4 bases and J by 2 bases, with 4 bases between them. CDR3 sequence (DNA): TGTGCCAGCAGCCCAGCCTACGAGCAGTACTTC. This sequence encodes CASSPAYEQYF.

This chain joins TRBV4-2 and TRBJ2-2; D is unresolved. Trimming took off 4 bases at V and 3 bases at J, with 9 bases between the two ends. This CDR3 region has 14 residues. From germline, CDR1 is LGHNA and CDR2 YNFKEQ. The CDR3 region is CASSPRTDTGELFF. DNA for the CDR3: TGTGCCAGCAGCCCCCGAACGGACACCGGGGAGCTGTTTTTT.

The rearrangement links TRBV5-1 to TRBJ2-1; 7 nucleotides line up with TRBD2. Per germline, CDR1 SGHRS and CDR2 YFSETQ. The CDR3 totals 14 residues. J was trimmed by 2 bases and V by 4 bases; bases with no gene match: 3. The CDR3 spells CASSRGGTYNEQFF. In nucleotides, the CDR3 is TGCGCCAGCAGCCGCGGGGGAACCTACAATGAGCAGTTCTTC. Variable domain in full (rest from reference TRBV5-1 and TRBJ2-1): KAGVTQTPRYLIKTRGQQVTLSCSPISGHRSVSWYQQTPGQGLQFLFEYFSETQRNKGNFPGRFSGRQFSNSRSEMNVSTLELGDSALYLCASSRGGTYNEQFFGPGTRLTVL.

The gene calls are TRBV2 and TRBJ2-3, with 9 bases fitting TRBD2. The CDR3 is 14 amino acids. Trimming took 7 bases from V and 2 from J; bases not matched to a gene: 4. Germline CDR1 and CDR2: SNHLY and FYNNEI. CDR3 sequence: CASKSGGPTDTQYF. The CDR3 nucleotides are TGTGCCAGCAAAAGCGGGGGGCCCACAGATACGCAGTATTTT.

The V call is TRBV4-1, the J call TRBJ1-1, with a tentative D call TRBD1 (5 bases). The CDR3 is 14 amino acids. Germline-derived CDR1 and CDR2 are MGHRA and YSYEKL. The V end lost 4 bases, the J end lost 1 base, and 10 bases lay between the germline ends. CDR3 nucleotides: TGCGCCAGCAGCCTAGCGGGGGGGAACACTGAAGCTTTCTTT. It is translated as CASSLAGGNTEAFF.

The V gene is TRBV6-1, the J gene TRBJ1-1, with D possibly matching TRBD1 (6 bases). This CDR3 contains 16 residues. Germline V gives CDR1 MNHNS, CDR2 SASEGT. V gave up 4 bases and J gave up 2 bases, with 17 bases separating them. In nucleotides, the CDR3 is TGTGCCAGCAGTGCCTACATCTCAGGGGTTAACACTGAAGCTTTCTTT. Translating it yields CASSAYISGVNTEAFF.

The sample holds a few counts of this clone. The chain recombines TRBV27 with TRBJ2-2; 11 bases agree with TRBD1. Trimming cost V 6 bases and J 7 bases; bases outside gene matches: 19. The CDR3 has 19 residues. Germline lookup yields CDR1 MNHEY and CDR2 SMNVEV (reference sequence). This chain's CDR3 is CASSKIYTSGTGGHGELFF. CDR3 nucleotides: TGTGCCAGCAGCAAAATTTACACATCCGGGACAGGGGGTCACGGGGAGCTGTTTTTT.

On this clone itself: Different DNA sequences within this sample yield the same CDR3. The J gene is TRBJ2-3, the V gene TRBV11-2; 10 bases align to TRBD2. Germline loops: CDR1 SGHAT, CDR2 FQNNGV. The CDR3 is made up of 15 amino acids. The ends lost 4 bases at V and 1 base at J; junction bases unmatched: 2. The CDR3 nucleotides are TGTGCCAGCAGCTCCGGACTAGCGGGCACAGATACGCAGTATTTT. Translation: CASSSGLAGTDTQYF.

The V and J genes are TRBV18 and TRBJ2-2, with TRBD1 matching 10 bases. The CDR3 has 17 amino acids. Germline lookup yields CDR1 KGHSH and CDR2 LQKENI. Unmatched junction bases numbered 11, after V lost 3 bases and J lost 7 bases. In DNA form, the CDR3 reads TGTGCCAGCTCACCCGTGGAACCGGGACAGGGGTTCGGGGAGCTGTTTTTT. Protein product: CASSPVEPGQGFGELFF. The whole variable domain, remainder taken from reference TRBV18 and TRBJ2-2, is NAGVMQNPRHLVRRRGQEARLRCSPMKGHSHVYWYRQLPEEGLKFMVYLQKENIIDESGMPKERFSAEFPKEGPSILRIQQVVRGDSAAYFCASSPVEPGQGFGELFFGEGSRLTVL.

The chain employs TRBV7-2 and TRBJ1-5; the match to TRBD1 covers 7 bases. Germline V gene lookup returns CDR1 SGHTA and CDR2 FQGNSA. V lost 7 bases to trimming and J lost 6 bases; unmatched junction nucleotides: 6. This CDR3 has 13 residues. Here the CDR3 DNA reads TGTGCCAGCACACCAGGGGGTTCTCAGCCCCAGCATTTT. As protein: CASTPGGSQPQHF. Full variable domain (rest looked up from reference TRBV7-2 and TRBJ1-5): GAGVSQSPSNKVTEKGKDVELRCDPISGHTALYWYRQSLGQGLEFLIYFQGNSAPDKSGLPSDRFSAERTGGSVSTLTIQRTQQEDSAVYLCASTPGGSQPQHFGDGTRLSIL.

This clone was picked up a small number of times. V gene TRBV28 combines with J gene TRBJ2-1; 11 nucleotides agree with TRBD2. Germline CDR1 and CDR2: MDHEN and SYDVKM. The CDR3 length is 16 residues. V dropped 6 bases and J dropped 2; count of bases not matched to a gene: 6. As DNA, the CDR3 is TGTGCCAGCAGCCCGGGACTAGCGGCCACCTACAATGAGCAGTTCTTC. Translation gives CASSPGLAATYNEQFF.

This clone was detected a few times. V usage is TRBV6-1 and J usage is TRBJ2-7; TRBD2 is a possible D gene (6 bases). CDR3 length: 14 residues. V lost 8 bases, J lost 2 bases, and 16 bases lay in between. Germline loops: CDR1 MNHNS, CDR2 SASEGT. The CDR3 nucleotides read TGTGCCAGCCGACGGTCGGGGGTGGCCTACGAGCAGTACGTC. The encoded protein is CASRRSGVAYEQYV.

This rearrangement joins TRBV10-1 to TRBJ2-7; 7 bases are a match to TRBD1. CDR3 length: 15 residues. Germline loops: CDR1 WNHNN, CDR2 SYGVQD (reference sequence). With V trimmed by 2 bases and J by 3 bases, 7 bases remained unmatched. The CDR3 spells CASSEMAQGNYEQYF. For the CDR3, the DNA is TGCGCCAGCAGTGAGATGGCACAGGGGAACTACGAGCAGTACTTC.

This rearrangement joins TRBV29-1 to TRBJ1-1; 12 nucleotides align to TRBD1. The CDR3 runs to 12 residues. Germline lookup yields CDR1 SQVTM and CDR2 ANQGSEA. The ends lost 4 bases at V and 11 bases at J; junction bases unmatched: 5. The CDR3 reads CSVVGTGGAAFF. The CDR3 nucleotides are TGCAGCGTTGTTGGGACAGGGGGCGCGGCTTTCTTT. Complete variable domain (other parts from reference TRBV29-1 and TRBJ1-1): SAVISQKPSRDICQRGTSLTIQCQVDSQVTMMFWYRQQPGQSLTLIATANQGSEATYESGFVIDKFPISRPNLTFSTLTVSNMSPEDSSIYLCSVVGTGGAAFFGQGTRLTVV.

J is TRBJ1-5 and V is TRBV7-3; TRBD1 matches 10 bases. Germline V CDR1 and CDR2: SGHTA, FQGTGA. With 5 bases clipped from V and 7 bases from J, the junction kept 8 bases outside the gene matches. The CDR3 spans 15 residues. The CDR3 coding sequence is TGTGCCAGCAGCCAACTCCCGGGACAGGGGCAGCCCCAGCATTTT. It specifies CASSQLPGQGQPQHF.

The chain is built from TRBV14 and TRBJ1-1; weak D call: TRBD1 (6 bases). Germline V lookup: CDR1 SGHDN, CDR2 FVKESK. Trimming stripped 4 bases from V and 0 bases from J, with 12 bases between. This CDR3 comprises 15 residues. CDR3 in DNA: TGTGCCAGCAGCCGGTACAGGGCTTTGAACACTGAAGCTTTCTTT. Protein product: CASSRYRALNTEAFF.

This chain links TRBV7-3 with TRBJ2-3; 8 bases map to TRBD2. There are 16 residues in the CDR3. J lost 4 bases, V lost 2 bases, and 8 bases had no gene match. Germline-derived CDR1 and CDR2 are SGHTA and FQGTGA. CDR3 protein: CASSLYQRELADTQYF. The CDR3 nucleotides read TGTGCCAGCAGCTTATATCAGCGGGAGCTAGCAGATACGCAGTATTTT.

The sample holds a few counts of this clone. The chain carries TRBV4-2 and TRBJ1-4; D gene uncertain. With 1 base removed from V and 4 bases from J, the gap between germline ends came to 10 bases. Germline CDR1 LGHNA, CDR2 YNFKEQ. The CDR3 length is 15 residues. The CDR3 DNA sequence: TGTGCCAGCAGCCAAGTTTTGGGGAGTAATGAAAAACTGTTTTTT. Protein: CASSQVLGSNEKLFF.

The chain is built from TRBV29-1 and TRBJ2-1; D gene ambiguous. Germline CDR1 reads SQVTM; CDR2 reads ANQGSEA. V lost 4 bases, J lost 6 bases, and 7 bases lay in between. The CDR3 extends over 11 amino acids. CDR3 DNA: TGCAGCGTTGGTTCGGGCAATGAGCAGTTCTTC. The encoded protein is CSVGSGNEQFF.

The chain joins TRBV5-4 to TRBJ2-1; possibly TRBD1 for D (7 bases). This CDR3 comprises 17 residues. CDR1 is SGHNT and CDR2 is YYREEE in the germline V gene (reference sequence). V was shortened by 0 bases and J by 3 bases, with 16 bases between the two germline ends. CDR3 in DNA: TGTGCCAGCAGCTTGGCGGCGGGACAGCTAAGCTACAATGAGCAGTTCTTC. Its protein is CASSLAAGQLSYNEQFF.

This clone has just a few counts. CDR3 protein: CSVEGTGETPYEQYF. As DNA, the CDR3 is TGCAGCGTTGAAGGGACAGGGGAAACACCCTACGAGCAGTACTTC. This chain links TRBV29-1 with TRBJ2-7; 9 bases are shared with TRBD1. Unmatched junction bases numbered 6, after V lost 1 base and J lost 2 bases. Germline V gene data show CDR1 as SQVTM and CDR2 as ANQGSEA. The CDR3 has 15 amino acids.

This chain links TRBV30 with TRBJ1-1; possible D gene TRBD1, 6 bases. Trimming stripped 3 bases from V and 5 bases from J, with 16 bases between. CDR1 is GTSNPN and CDR2 is SVGIG in the germline V gene (reference sequence). CDR3 length equals 14 residues. For the CDR3, the DNA is TGTGCCTGGAGCCCGGGGGGCAAGTGGACTGAAGCTTTCTTT. Its translation: CAWSPGGKWTEAFF.